This TCR beta chain was captured by sequencing in a study of T-cell memory formation after mild COVID-19. Trimming removed 4 bases from V and 6 bases from J, with 15 bases in between. The CDR3 length is 13 residues. CDR1 and CDR2 from the germline V gene are SQVTM and ANQGSEA. Note on this clonotype: What it recognizes is unknown.

The study, taken as a whole, reports: Nothing confirmed that second-wave clones peaking on day 37 were specific for SARS-CoV-2.

Each CDR3 protein is one row after TCRdb ran MiXCR on the 5' RACE reads. The sample lists 350,000 to 450,000 distinct CDR3 sequences; around 27% were seen once. The receptor's source is an adult woman who had mild COVID-19 (a few samples of this study predate the infection). Cell type and time point are not known. The sample comprised PBMCs or a T cell subset sorted from them (not recorded which). The chain uses TRBV29-1 and TRBJ1-1; the D gene is possibly TRBD1 (5 bases). The CDR3 sequence is CSVGAGRGAEAFF. In DNA, the CDR3 is TGCAGCGTTGGGGCGGGGAGGGGTGCTGAAGCTTTCTTT.